What follows describes a single TCR beta chain. Its antigen remains undetermined. An approximately 2.5 ml peripheral blood sample was drawn into PAXgene tubes per donor and stored at -80°C. Without any T cell sorting, total RNA was extracted from whole blood using the PAXgene blood miRNA kit on an automated QIAcube. Deep TCRalpha and TCRbeta repertoire profiling with unique molecular barcoding was performed on peripheral blood of monozygotic twin pairs concordant or discordant for inflammatory bowel disease. Smoking habits were recorded for all twin pairs, with individuals classified as current, former or never smokers. This entry comes from a study of monozygotic twins with inflammatory bowel disease (dated by TCRdb to between 2018 and 2021). Background for the entire study: The complete study included about 30 monozygotic twin pairs: 19 IBD-discordant Danish pairs and nine German pairs, of which four were IBD-concordant and five were IBD-discordant. The search for disease-associated traits relied mainly on comparing, within discordant pairs, IBD patients with their genetically identical healthy co-twins. Each individual had, on average, about 151 000 unique TCRalpha sequences and 181 000 unique TCRbeta sequences available for analysis.

The paper's findings and limits, for the study overall: IBD patients had lower TCRbeta repertoire diversity, measured by the inverse Simpson index, than their healthy co-twins. No difference in repertoire similarity was observed between concordant and discordant twins, possibly owing to limited statistical power. Different T cell subtypes could not be distinguished in the analysis. The results gave no support for a single strong signal or clonotype linked to IBD. Compared with healthy twins, IBD patients had fewer clonotypes in common with other individuals, a difference most pronounced in patients showing signs of disease activity. Background noise and inter-individual variability may have been introduced into the repertoires by the differing immunosuppressive treatments among patients.

Libraries were built with 5' RACE. The input for every TCR library was approximately 3,500 ng of total RNA. For each sample, cDNA was synthesized in eight separate reactions using SMARTScribe reverse transcriptase. During cDNA synthesis, template switching was used to introduce unique molecular identifiers that contained a 6-nucleotide sample barcode. TCRalpha and TCRbeta cDNA was amplified by two nested PCRs of about 15 and 9 cycles, with bead purification after each PCR. Before amplification, the cDNA was both treated with uracil DNA-glycosylase and purified with the QIAquick PCR purification kit. The second PCR added Illumina TruSeq-compatible adapters along with sample-specific barcodes. TapeStation and Qubit were used to check library quality and concentration, and 4.5 to 5 ng of each library was pooled. Sequencing of the pooled libraries was done on an Illumina HiSeq2500 single-index Rapid Run using custom sequencing primers and 2 x 100 bp reads. Under the source paper's analysis protocol: UMI-based consensus assembly with MiGEC version 1.2.6 was used to correct PCR and sequencing errors. MiXCR version 2.1.1 was used to carry out V(D)J alignment, clonotype assembly and CDR3 extraction. To normalise gene usage, clonotype sharing and MAIT/NKT TCR abundance, the top 1000, 10 000 and 20 000 clonotypes in each sample were analysed. After downsampling to 27 000 UMIs, diversity was calculated as the inverse Simpson index using the vegan R package. Paired Mann-Whitney U tests on discordant twin pairs were used, with Benjamini-Hochberg multiple-testing correction. Each entry corresponds to one CDR3 protein sequence from reads that TCRdb reprocessed, and DNA is not given. The V and J calls follow TCRdb's processing rather than the paper's. The sample's own table lists 310,000 or so distinct CDR3 sequences. The ten largest clones represent under 2.5% of the sample.

Taken from the germline V gene, the CDR1 and CDR2 loops are MNHEY and SVGEGT. The CDR3 runs 14 amino acids, cysteine and phenylalanine included. The DNA sequence is not available. Sequencing was done on a sample of blood. The TCR sequence derives from a human donor with ulcerative colitis or Crohn's disease, or a healthy co-twin of an affected twin (not recorded which). The chain is made from TRBV6-2 or TRBV6-3 and TRBJ1-6; with no DNA, the TCRdb D assignment of TRBD1 cannot be verified. CDR3 region: CASSRHQGDSPLHF.